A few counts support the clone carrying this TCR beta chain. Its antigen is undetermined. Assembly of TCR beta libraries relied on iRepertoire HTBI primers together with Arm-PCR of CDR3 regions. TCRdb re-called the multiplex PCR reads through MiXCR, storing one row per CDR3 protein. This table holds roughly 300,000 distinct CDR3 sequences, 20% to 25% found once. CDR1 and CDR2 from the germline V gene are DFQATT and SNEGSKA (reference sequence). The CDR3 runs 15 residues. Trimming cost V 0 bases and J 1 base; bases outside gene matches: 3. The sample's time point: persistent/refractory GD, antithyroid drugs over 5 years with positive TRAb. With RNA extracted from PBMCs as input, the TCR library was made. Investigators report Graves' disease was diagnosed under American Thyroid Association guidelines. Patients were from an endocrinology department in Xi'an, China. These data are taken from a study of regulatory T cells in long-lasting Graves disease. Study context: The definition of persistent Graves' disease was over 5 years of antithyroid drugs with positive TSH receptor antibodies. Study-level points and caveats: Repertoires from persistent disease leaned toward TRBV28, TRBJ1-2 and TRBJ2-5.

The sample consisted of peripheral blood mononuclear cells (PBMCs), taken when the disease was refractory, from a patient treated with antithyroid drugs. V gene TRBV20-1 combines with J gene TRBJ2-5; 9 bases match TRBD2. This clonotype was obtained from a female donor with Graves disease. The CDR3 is CSARDASGVQETQYF. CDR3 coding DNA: TGCAGTGCTAGAGATGCTAGCGGGGTCCAAGAGACCCAGTACTTC.